A single T cell receptor (beta chain) is shown here with its context. This clone was detected a few times. Which antigen it targets is not known. The input lacks base qualities; no much larger clone sits a single base away. The CDR1 and CDR2 encoded by the germline V gene are SQVTM and ANQGSEA. Unmatched junction bases come to 13, with V trimmed by 1 base and J by 6 bases. Its CDR3 holds 16 amino acids, cysteine through phenylalanine. This entry keeps only the CDR3 DNA: 48 bases, framed from base 1. These data belong to a study of PD-1 blockade in classical Hodgkin lymphoma (dated by TCRdb to 2020 to 2021). About the study as a whole: Nivolumab dosing was 3 mg/kg intravenously every 2 weeks, continuing until either disease progression or unacceptable toxicity. The study used TCR beta sequencing and CyTOF to define a peripheral blood immune signature of response to PD-1 blockade in classical Hodgkin lymphoma.

Overall study results and their limits: Trial patients achieving complete response had baseline diversity similar to newly diagnosed patients, whereas partial responders and progressors had significantly lower diversity. Newly diagnosed patients were reported to have lower baseline TCR diversity than healthy donors, and relapsed/refractory patients were reported to have lower baseline TCR diversity still. CD4+ but not CD8+ TCR diversity rose significantly by C4D1 (p=0.0027 vs p=0.16), most apparent in complete responders (p=0.02). Lower diversity was seen in patients whose nivolumab began less than 1 year after ASCT, and these patients were left out of later analyses so that immune reconstitution would not confound the results. Only a single clinical trial cohort was studied, and what caused the repertoire differences, possibly disease activity or prior therapy, remained undefined.

Taken with the paper, the label for time point translates to: cycle 4 day 1 (C4D1), after 6 weeks of nivolumab. All trial patients had relapsed after autologous stem cell transplantation, with cohorts A, B and C differing in prior brentuximab vedotin exposure. The trial cohort included fewer than 60 patients with relapsed/refractory classical Hodgkin lymphoma, and each patient had a best overall response of complete response, partial response or progressive disease. Single-agent nivolumab was administered to trial patients in the multi-cohort phase II CheckMate 205 trial. An independent review committee assessed best overall response by applying the 2007 International Working Group response criteria. Trial PBMCs were obtained immediately prior to nivolumab initiation (C1D1) and on therapy at cycle 2 day 1 and cycle 4 day 1. Peripheral blood was collected in 8 mL Vacutainer Cell Preparation Tubes, from which PBMCs were isolated by centrifugation and then cryopreserved.

The Qiagen DNeasy kit was used to extract genomic DNA both from unsorted PBMCs and from the negatively selected CD4+ and CD8+ fractions. TCR beta CDR3 regions were subjected to amplification by immunoSEQ multiplex PCR with primers that anneal to V and J segments. Amplification bias was minimized using a synthetic immune receptor repertoire, and residual bias was removed computationally after sequencing. The original methods were these. Repertoire diversity was quantified as the Shannon entropy index using custom Python scripts. Unsorted, CD4+ and CD8+ repertoires were examined separately, except in combined analyses, for which CD4+ and CD8+ sequences were merged in silico. A clone counted as expanded when the clone's frequency after treatment rose at least 2-fold relative to C1D1, and clones undetected at baseline were given a pseudocount of 0.5. Singleton clones were defined as clones with 0 or 1 copy at C1D1, and non-singleton clones were defined as clones with 2 or more copies. Clones expanded in unsorted samples were assigned a CD4+, CD8+ or unknown annotation through matching of protein sequences in sorted samples from the same patient. Wilcoxon tests on paired samples were used to test changes in diversity from C1D1 to C4D1. TCRdb obtained this table from immuneACCESS and retained in-frame rearrangements with V and J assigned. These tables miss some clones; where compared with another copy, unresolved V genes account for less than half of the shortfall, and the remainder is unexplained. V and J calls and clone size are given by that table; D and trimming were obtained from the DNA. Within this sample are about 64,000 clones, with about 90% of them counted one time only. The ten top clones hold 10% of the sample.

The sequence was obtained from a human donor with classical Hodgkin lymphoma. This sequence uses TRBV29-1 and TRBJ2-5, with TRBD1 matching 8 junction bases. Sequenced here: peripheral blood mononuclear cells (PBMCs), sampled before the fourth cycle of nivolumab. The DNA sequence reads TGCAGCGTTGAAGGGGTCGGACAGGGCCTCGTAAAGACCCAGTACTTC. Its protein product is CSVEGVGQGLVKTQYF. Supplemented by the reference TRBV29-1 and TRBJ2-5 proteins around the CDR3, the complete variable domain is SAVISQKPSRDICQRGTSLTIQCQVDSQVTMMFWYRQQPGQSLTLIATANQGSEATYESGFVIDKFPISRPNLTFSTLTVSNMSPEDSSIYLCSVEGVGQGLVKTQYFGPGTRLLVL.